The present T cell receptor (beta chain) was sequenced within a study of radiation and T cells in renal cell carcinoma. Treatment defined: treatment-naive control, cytoreductive nephrectomy. Assay used: immunoSEQ multiplex PCR; TCRdb lists only in-frame clones, some missing. The sample holds about 23,000 clones, nearly 55% seen once. In regard to this clone: Its antigen is not known.

Trimming removed 8 bases from V and 10 bases from J; junction bases left unmatched: 19. Per germline, CDR1 SGHTA and CDR2 FQGNSA. The CDR3 totals 16 residues. General study findings and limits: Sampling covered only about 0.96 g of each tumor.

The chain uses TRBV7-2 and TRBJ2-1, with 8 bases aligning to TRBD2. The TCR originated in a human donor with renal cell carcinoma. The sequences come from tumor tissue, collected from a patient whose treatment was nephrectomy without radiotherapy. The CDR3 DNA reads as TGTGCCAGCGGCCCGGGAGGGGCCCGCGTTACCCGGGAGCAGTTCTTC. This codes for CASGPGGARVTREQFF.